This record concerns one T cell receptor beta chain sequence. This sample was taken from a study of T-cell reconstitution after alpha-beta-depleted transplantation in children. During its preparation, the TCRbeta library received unique molecular identifiers. In TCRdb, the PCR reads were re-called with MiXCR into one record per CDR3 protein. The data show about 460,000 distinct CDR3 sequences, approximately 12% seen once. V shed 0 bases and J shed 2 bases, with 12 bases lying between them. Per the germline V gene, CDR1 is MGHRA and CDR2 is YSYEKL. This CDR3 has 16 residues. V gene TRBV4-1 combines with J gene TRBJ2-3, with a tentative D call TRBD2 (6 bases). This receptor was taken from a human donor who donated a stem cell graft to a child with combined immunodeficiency. The specimen comprised PBMCs from the stem cell graft donor, sampled from the stem cell graft. The CDR3 nucleotides read TGCGCCAGCAGCCAAGAAGACGGGAGCCTCACAGATACGCAGTATTTT. The encoded protein is CASSQEDGSLTDTQYF.